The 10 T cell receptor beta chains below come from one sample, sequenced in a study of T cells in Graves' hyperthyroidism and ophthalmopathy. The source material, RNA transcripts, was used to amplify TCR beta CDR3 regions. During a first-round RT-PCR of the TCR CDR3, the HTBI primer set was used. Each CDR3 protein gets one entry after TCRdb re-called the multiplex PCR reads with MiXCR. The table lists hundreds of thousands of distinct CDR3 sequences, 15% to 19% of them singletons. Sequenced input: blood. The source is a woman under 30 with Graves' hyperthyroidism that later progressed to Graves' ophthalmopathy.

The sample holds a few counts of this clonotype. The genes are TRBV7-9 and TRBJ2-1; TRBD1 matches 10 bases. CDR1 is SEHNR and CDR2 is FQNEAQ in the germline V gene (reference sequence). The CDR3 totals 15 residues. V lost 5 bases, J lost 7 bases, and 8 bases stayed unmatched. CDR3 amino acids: CASSQSRTGGNEQFF. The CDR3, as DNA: TGTGCCAGCAGCCAATCCCGGACAGGGGGGAATGAGCAGTTCTTC.

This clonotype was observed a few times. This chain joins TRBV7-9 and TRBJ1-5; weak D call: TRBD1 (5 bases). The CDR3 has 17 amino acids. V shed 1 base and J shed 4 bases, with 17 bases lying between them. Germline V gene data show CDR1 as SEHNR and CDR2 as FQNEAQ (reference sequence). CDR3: CASSLGGSGRGNQPQHF. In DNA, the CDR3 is TGTGCCAGCAGCTTAGGGGGGTCGGGCCGAGGAAATCAGCCCCAGCATTTT.

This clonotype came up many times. DNA of the CDR3: TGTGCCAGCAGCTTGGTGGGGGCCCATGAGCAGTTCTTC. It specifies CASSLVGAHEQFF. This chain connects TRBV5-6 to TRBJ2-1, with a weak D call TRBD1 (6 bases). The CDR3 has 13 amino acids. V lost 0 bases, J lost 8 bases, and 9 bases lay in between. Germline CDR1 is SGHDT and CDR2 is YYEEEE.

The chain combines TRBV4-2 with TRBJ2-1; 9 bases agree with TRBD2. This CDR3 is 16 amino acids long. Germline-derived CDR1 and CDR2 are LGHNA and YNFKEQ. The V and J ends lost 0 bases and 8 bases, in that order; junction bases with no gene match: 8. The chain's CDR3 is CASSQDSAGGPDEQFF. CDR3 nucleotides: TGTGCCAGCAGCCAAGATTCGGCGGGAGGGCCCGATGAGCAGTTCTTC.

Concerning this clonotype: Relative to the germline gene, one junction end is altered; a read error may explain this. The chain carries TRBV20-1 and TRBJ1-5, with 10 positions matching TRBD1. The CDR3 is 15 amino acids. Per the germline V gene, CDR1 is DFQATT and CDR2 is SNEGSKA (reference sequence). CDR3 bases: TGCAGTGCACCGGGGGGGACAGGGGACAATCAGCCCCGGCATTTT. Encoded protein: CSAPGGTGDNQPRHF.

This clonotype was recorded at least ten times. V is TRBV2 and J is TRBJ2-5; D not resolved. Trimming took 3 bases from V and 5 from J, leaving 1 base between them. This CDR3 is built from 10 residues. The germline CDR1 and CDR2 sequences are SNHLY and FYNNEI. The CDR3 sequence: CASSDETQYF. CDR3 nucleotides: TGTGCCAGCAGTGACGAGACCCAGTACTTC.

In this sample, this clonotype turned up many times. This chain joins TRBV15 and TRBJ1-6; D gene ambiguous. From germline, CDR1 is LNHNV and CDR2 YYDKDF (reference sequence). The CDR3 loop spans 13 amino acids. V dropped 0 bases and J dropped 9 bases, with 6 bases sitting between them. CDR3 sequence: CATSRDRGSPLHF. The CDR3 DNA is TGTGCCACCAGCAGAGATAGAGGTTCACCCCTCCACTTT.

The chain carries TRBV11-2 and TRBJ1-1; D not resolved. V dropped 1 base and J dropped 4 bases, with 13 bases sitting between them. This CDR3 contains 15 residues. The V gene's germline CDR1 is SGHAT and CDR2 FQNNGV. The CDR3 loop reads CASSLGVGMGTEAFF. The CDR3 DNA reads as TGTGCCAGCAGCTTAGGCGTAGGGATGGGCACTGAAGCTTTCTTT.

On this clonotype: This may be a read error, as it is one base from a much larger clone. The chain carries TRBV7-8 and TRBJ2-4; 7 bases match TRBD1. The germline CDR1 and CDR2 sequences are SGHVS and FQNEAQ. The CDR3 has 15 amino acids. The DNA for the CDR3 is TGTACCAGCAGCTCCGTGACAGGGATCAAAAACATTCAGTACTTC. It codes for CTSSSVTGIKNIQYF.

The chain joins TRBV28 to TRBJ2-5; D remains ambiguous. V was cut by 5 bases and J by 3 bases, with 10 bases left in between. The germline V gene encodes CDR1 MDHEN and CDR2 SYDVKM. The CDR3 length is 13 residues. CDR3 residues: CASSVGGEETQYF. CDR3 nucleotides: TGTGCCAGCAGTGTGGGCGGTGAAGAGACCCAGTACTTC.